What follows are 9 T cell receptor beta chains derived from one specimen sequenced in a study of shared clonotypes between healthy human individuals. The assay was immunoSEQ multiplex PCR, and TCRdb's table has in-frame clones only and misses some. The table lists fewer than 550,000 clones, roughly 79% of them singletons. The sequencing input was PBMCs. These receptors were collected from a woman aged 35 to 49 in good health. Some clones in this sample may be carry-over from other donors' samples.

The chain's CDR3 is CASGAAQAQYF. In nucleotides, the CDR3 is TGTGCCAGCGGGGCAGCCCAAGCCCAGTACTTC. The chain carries TRBV28 and TRBJ2-5; the D gene is possibly TRBD1 (5 bases). The CDR3 extends over 11 amino acids. Trimming cost V 8 bases and J 9 bases, with 13 bases left between them. CDR1 is MDHEN and CDR2 is SYDVKM in the germline V gene.

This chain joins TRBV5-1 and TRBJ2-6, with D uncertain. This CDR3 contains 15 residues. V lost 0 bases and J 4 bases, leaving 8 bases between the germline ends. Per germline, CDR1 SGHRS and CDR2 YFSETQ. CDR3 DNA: TGCGCCAGCAGCTTGGCCATGGACGGGGCCAACGTCCTGACTTTC. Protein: CASSLAMDGANVLTF.

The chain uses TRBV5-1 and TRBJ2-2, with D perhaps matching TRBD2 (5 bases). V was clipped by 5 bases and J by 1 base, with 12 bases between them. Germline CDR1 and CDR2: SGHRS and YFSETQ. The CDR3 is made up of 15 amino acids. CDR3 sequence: CASSWSGLNTGELFF. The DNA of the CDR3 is TGCGCCAGCAGTTGGTCGGGGTTGAACACCGGGGAGCTGTTTTTT.

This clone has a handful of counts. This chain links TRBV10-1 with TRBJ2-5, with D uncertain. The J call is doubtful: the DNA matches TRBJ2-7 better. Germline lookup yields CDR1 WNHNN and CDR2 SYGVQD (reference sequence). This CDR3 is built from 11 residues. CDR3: CASQGSDEQYF. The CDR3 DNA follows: TGCGCCAGCCAAGGAAGCGACGAGCAGTACTTC.

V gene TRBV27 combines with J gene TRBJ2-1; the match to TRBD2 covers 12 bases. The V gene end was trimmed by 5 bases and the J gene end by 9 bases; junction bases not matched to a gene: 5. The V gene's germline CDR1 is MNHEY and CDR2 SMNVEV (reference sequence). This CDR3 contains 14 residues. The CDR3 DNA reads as TGTGCCAGCAGTCAGACTAGCGGGAGAGGTGAGCAGTTCTTC. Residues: CASSQTSGRGEQFF.

The DNA of the CDR3 is TGCGCCAGCAGCTTGGCCATGGGGTGGCCGAAATCAAAAGAGACCCAGTACTTC. The encoded protein is CASSLAMGWPKSKETQYF. The chain has TRBV5-1 and TRBJ2-5; no reliable D call. The CDR3 is 18 amino acids. CDR1 is SGHRS and CDR2 is YFSETQ in the germline V gene. Trimming pared 0 bases from V and 3 bases from J, leaving 21 bases between.

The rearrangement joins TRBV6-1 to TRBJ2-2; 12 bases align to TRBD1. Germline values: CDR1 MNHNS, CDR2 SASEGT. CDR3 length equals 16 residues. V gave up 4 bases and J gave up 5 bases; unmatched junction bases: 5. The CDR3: CASSGDRGLITGELFF. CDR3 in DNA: TGTGCCAGCAGTGGGGACAGGGGGCTGATTACCGGGGAGCTGTTTTTT.

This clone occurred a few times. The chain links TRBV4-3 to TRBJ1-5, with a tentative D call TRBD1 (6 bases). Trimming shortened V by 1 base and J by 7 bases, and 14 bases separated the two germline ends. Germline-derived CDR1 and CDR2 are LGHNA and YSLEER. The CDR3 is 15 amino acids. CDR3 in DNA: TGCGCCAGCAGCCAAGGTAGGGAGACAGGCCAGCCCCAGCATTTT. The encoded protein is CASSQGRETGQPQHF.

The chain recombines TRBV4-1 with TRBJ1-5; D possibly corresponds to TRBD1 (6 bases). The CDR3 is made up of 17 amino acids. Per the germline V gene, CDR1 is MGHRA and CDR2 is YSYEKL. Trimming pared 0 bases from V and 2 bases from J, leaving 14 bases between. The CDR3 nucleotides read TGCGCCAGCAGCCAAGATCGAACAGGGAGGGGCAATCAGCCCCAGCATTTT. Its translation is CASSQDRTGRGNQPQHF.